This is a list of T cell receptor beta chains from one sample in a study of early T cells in non-severe SARS-CoV-2 infection. TCRdb re-called the 5' RACE reads with MiXCR, one entry per CDR3 protein. Of 80,000 to 95,000 distinct CDR3 sequences listed, about 15% are singletons. Sample: whole blood, taken at baseline. These receptors came from an adult who was a healthcare worker with PCR-confirmed SARS-CoV-2 infection or an uninfected control (not recorded which). The CDR3 runs from the conserved cysteine through the conserved F or W. Each record gives: J gene, V gene, clone size, D gene, CDR3 protein, CDR3 DNA. A D gene is named only where the DNA matches it firmly. Size tells how often a clone was seen (once, few, many) or the class of an expanded clone, and some rows leave it out.

J: TRBJ1-1
V: TRBV12-3/TRBV12-4
size: .
D: TRBD1
CDR3: CASSPPRTGGTEAFF
DNA: TGTGCCAGCAGTCCCCCTAGGACAGGGGGCACTGAAGCTTTCTTT

J: TRBJ1-1
V: TRBV20-1
size: .
D: TRBD1
CDR3: CSAGRDSNTEAFF
DNA: TGCAGTGCTGGGAGGGACAGTAACACTGAAGCTTTCTTT

J: TRBJ1-1
V: TRBV28
size: .
D: TRBD1
CDR3: CASSLWTGEGTEVFF
DNA: TGTGCCAGCAGTTTATGGACAGGGGAAGGCACTGAAGTTTTCTTT

J: TRBJ1-5
V: TRBV6-5
size: many
D: TRBD1
CDR3: CASGSGTGSQPQHF
DNA: TGTGCCAGCGGGTCCGGGACAGGGAGTCAGCCCCAGCATTTT

J: TRBJ2-3
V: TRBV12-3/TRBV12-4
size: .
D: .
CDR3: CASSLADDRYTQYF
DNA: TGTGCCAGCAGTTTAGCCGACGACAGATATACGCAGTATTTT

J: TRBJ2-7
V: TRBV7-9
size: .
D: TRBD2
CDR3: CASSLGVLANHEQYF
DNA: TGTGCCAGCAGCTTAGGAGTACTAGCGAACCACGAGCAGTACTTC

J: TRBJ2-7
V: TRBV7-9
size: many
D: .
CDR3: CASSRDGVRAYEQYF
DNA: TGTGCCAGCAGCCGGGATGGTGTTAGGGCCTACGAGCAGTACTTC

J: TRBJ2-7
V: TRBV28
size: .
D: .
CDR3: CASSLGVPNEQYF
DNA: TGTGCCAGCAGTTTGGGAGTTCCAAACGAGCAGTACTTC

J: TRBJ1-2
V: TRBV6-6
size: .
D: .
CDR3: CASSYGTVNYGYTF
DNA: TGTGCCAGCAGTTACGGGACGGTAAACTATGGCTACACCTTC

J: TRBJ2-7
V: TRBV20-1
size: few
D: TRBD1
CDR3: CSAGQGANYEQYF
DNA: TGCAGTGCTGGACAGGGGGCTAACTACGAGCAGTACTTC

J: TRBJ2-1
V: TRBV12-3/TRBV12-4
size: .
D: .
CDR3: CASSSDLFGTNEQFF
DNA: TGTGCCAGCAGTTCTGACCTGTTTGGGACCAATGAGCAGTTCTTC

J: TRBJ2-1
V: TRBV27
size: few
D: .
CDR3: CASSLFSYRFGSRAYNEQFF
DNA: TGTGCCAGCAGTTTATTCTCCTATCGGTTCGGGTCAAGGGCCTACAATGAGCAGTTCTTC

J: TRBJ1-4
V: TRBV28
size: .
D: TRBD1
CDR3: CASGTGDEKLFF
DNA: TGTGCCAGCGGGACAGGGGATGAAAAACTGTTTTTT

J: TRBJ2-7
V: TRBV19
size: few
D: TRBD1
CDR3: CASSTGTGFPYEQYF
DNA: TGTGCCAGTAGTACAGGGACAGGCTTCCCCTACGAGCAGTACTTC